What follows is one T cell receptor (beta chain) and its context. Clones were read by immunoSEQ multiplex PCR, and TCRdb kept only the in-frame ones, dropping some. The profile shows 100,000 to 110,000 clones, around nine tenths of them singletons. This sample stems from a study of blood T cell repertoires in COVID-19. Study details: From the United States, Italy and Spain came samples of acute and convalescent COVID-19. In each case, the material was cDNA or gDNA derived from T cells, B-cell-depleted T cells, or PBMCs.

CDR3 length: 19 amino acids. The V end was cut by 4 bases, the J end by 0 bases, with 23 bases between. From germline, CDR1 is SEHNR and CDR2 FQNEAQ (reference sequence). The receptor was derived from a human donor in a cohort sampled during active COVID-19. The sample taken for sequencing was peripheral blood. The V and J genes are TRBV7-9 and TRBJ2-3; D gene unclear. In DNA, the CDR3 is TGTGCCAGCAGCTCCTCCCACGCTCCCCTCCGAGCTAGCACAGATACGCAGTATTTT. Protein sequence: CASSSSHAPLRASTDTQYF.